The present entry profiles one TCR beta chain with its context. Its antigen is unidentified. These data originate in a study of T cells expressing NK-cell markers. The wider study: The TCR beta repertoires originated in sorted CD3+CD56+NKG2C+, CD3+CD56+NKG2C- and CD3+CD56-NKG2C+ T cells.

Study-level results: In about six donors, dominant NKG2C+ clonotypes were about 1.0-7.5% of CD8+ T cells.

A 5'RACE template switching approach incorporating UMIs was used to make TCR beta cDNA. TCRdb re-called the 5' RACE reads and shows each CDR3 protein once, DNA omitted. The listing records about 550,000 distinct CDR3 sequences. Input material: blood T cells: a sorted CD56 or NKG2C T cell subset, CD4+ or CD8+ T cells, or bulk PBMC T cells (not recorded which). This TCR came from a man between 18 and 35 years old in good health.

The CDR3 is CASSIAGGPLNEQFF. The chain carries TRBV27 and TRBJ2-1; the D call from TCRdb, TRBD2, cannot be confirmed without DNA. Looked up from germline, CDR1 is MNHEY and CDR2 is SMNVEV (reference sequence). The CDR3 has 15 amino acids.